The 25 T cell receptor beta chains reported below all come from one sample, sequenced in a study of cytomegalovirus exposure and HLA in healthy donors (dated by TCRdb to 2016 to 2017). The library was made by the immunoSEQ multiplex PCR assay. A mixture of 60 forward primers for TCR Vbeta segments and 13 reverse primers for TCR Jbeta segments was used in the multiplex PCR. TCRdb's version of the immuneACCESS table is confined to in-frame rearrangements and falls short of the full clone set. An unresolved V gene accounts for under half of the shortfall where checked; the remainder is of unknown origin. The sample data list around 170,000 clones, and roughly 80% of these were observed just once. The leading ten clones occupy approximately 3.8% of the sample. The sample was PBMCs. These receptors all stem from a man aged 45 to 65 in good health and CMV-seronegative.

This clone was picked up a small number of times. The V and J genes are TRBV29-1 and TRBJ1-2, with 9 nucleotides matching TRBD1. The CDR3 sequence is 14 residues long. With 7 bases clipped from V and 4 bases from J, the junction kept 10 bases outside the gene matches. CDR1 is SQVTM and CDR2 is ANQGSEA in the germline V gene. CDR3 residues: CSADGTGIGYGYTF. The CDR3 bases are TGCAGCGCCGACGGGACAGGGATAGGCTATGGCTACACCTTC.

The genes are TRBV5-6 and TRBJ1-5, with D possibly matching TRBD1 (5 bases). From germline, CDR1 is SGHDT and CDR2 YYEEEE. V lost 0 bases and J 6 bases, leaving 19 bases between the germline ends. The CDR3 runs to 17 residues. The CDR3 DNA reads as TGTGCCAGCAGCTTGGAGATAGCGGGGAGTAGGGGTCAGCCCCAGCATTTT. This codes for CASSLEIAGSRGQPQHF.

The V call is TRBV7-2, the J call TRBJ1-2; no clear D. V was pared by 1 base and J by 6 bases, with 27 bases between. Germline CDR1 SGHTA, CDR2 FQGNSA. This CDR3 contains 19 residues. CDR3 bases: TGTGCCAGCAGCTTAGAAGGGCGACTTCTGGGAGAGGCCCTACATGGCTACACCTTC. Protein: CASSLEGRLLGEALHGYTF. The variable domain in full, completed from reference TRBV7-2 and TRBJ1-2, reads GAGVSQSPSNKVTEKGKDVELRCDPISGHTALYWYRQSLGQGLEFLIYFQGNSAPDKSGLPSDRFSAERTGGSVSTLTIQRTQQEDSAVYLCASSLEGRLLGEALHGYTFGSGTRLTVV.

The chain couples TRBV10-3 to TRBJ1-3; possibly TRBD1 for D (6 bases). Trimming took 5 bases from V and 0 from J, leaving 14 bases between them. The CDR3 extends over 16 amino acids. Per the germline V gene, CDR1 is ENHRY and CDR2 is SYGVKD. The chain's CDR3 is CAISPGTRSSGNTIYF. In DNA form, the CDR3 reads TGTGCCATCAGTCCCGGGACAAGAAGCTCTGGAAACACCATATATTTT.

V gene TRBV7-9 combines with J gene TRBJ1-3; D might be TRBD1 (5 bases). The V and J ends lost 7 bases and 0 bases respectively, with 25 bases between them. The germline gives CDR1 SEHNR, CDR2 FQNEAQ (reference sequence). This CDR3 is built from 19 residues. CDR3 in amino acids: CASTQVPLRVDLSGNTIYF. The CDR3 region has the DNA TGTGCCAGCACCCAAGTTCCCCTCAGGGTTGACCTCTCTGGAAACACCATATATTTT.

The rearrangement joins TRBV6-6 to TRBJ1-5; 9 positions match TRBD1. The CDR3 totals 15 residues. CDR1 is MNHNY, CDR2 SVGAGI, per germline (reference sequence). V dropped 2 bases and J dropped 3; count of bases not matched to a gene: 2. The CDR3 nucleotides read TGTGCCAGCAGTTACAGGGACAGGGTCAATCAGCCCCAGCATTTT. Translating it yields CASSYRDRVNQPQHF.

The CDR3 spells CASSDTGGIEQYF. CDR3 DNA sequence: TGTGCCAGCAGTGATACTGGAGGGATCGAGCAGTACTTC. The genes are TRBV2 and TRBJ2-7, with a weak D call TRBD2 (6 bases). Germline V lookup: CDR1 SNHLY, CDR2 FYNNEI. Trimming stripped 3 bases from V and 6 bases from J, with 12 bases between. The CDR3 loop spans 13 amino acids. Complete variable domain (other parts from reference TRBV2 and TRBJ2-7): EPEVTQTPSHQVTQMGQEVILRCVPISNHLYFYWYRQILGQKVEFLVSFYNNEISEKSEIFDDQFSVERPDGSNFTLKIRSTKLEDSAMYFCASSDTGGIEQYFGPGTRLTVT.

Remarks on this clone: No DNA is shown, since the ends of the CDR3 on it are uncertain; the CDR3 is the one TCRdb lists. The CDR3 reads CASTSGEWNGELFF. The genes are TRBV19 and TRBJ2-2; the D call in the table, TRBD2, was not verified against the DNA. Per germline, CDR1 LNHDA and CDR2 SQIVND (reference sequence). Both ends counted, the CDR3 spans 14 residues.

The chain links TRBV5-1 to TRBJ2-7, with TRBD1 matching over 7 bases. There are 13 residues in the CDR3. Per germline, CDR1 SGHRS and CDR2 YFSETQ. Losses at the gene ends were 4 bases for V and 2 bases for J; bases not matched to a gene: 3. The CDR3 nucleotides are TGCGCCAGCAGCACAGGGACAGCCTACGAGCAGTACTTC. Protein: CASSTGTAYEQYF.

The chain is built from TRBV15 and TRBJ1-2, with TRBD1 matching 7 bases. Losses at the gene ends were 0 bases for V and 8 bases for J; bases not matched to a gene: 6. The CDR3 runs to 14 residues. Per germline, CDR1 LNHNV and CDR2 YYDKDF (reference sequence). CDR3 region: CATSRDTGQFGYTF. CDR3 in DNA: TGTGCCACCAGCAGAGATACGGGACAGTTCGGCTACACCTTC.

This rearrangement joins TRBV6-1 to TRBJ2-1, with 11 positions matching TRBD1. Germline CDR1 MNHNS, CDR2 SASEGT. The CDR3 consists of 15 residues. V was clipped by 1 base and J by 7 bases; unmatched bases: 3. CDR3 in DNA: TGTGCCAGCAGTGAAGGGACAGGGGGCTATAATGAGCAGTTCTTC. It specifies CASSEGTGGYNEQFF.

The gene calls are TRBV15 and TRBJ2-4; TRBD1 matches 8 bases. CDR1 and CDR2 (germline): LNHNV, YYDKDF (reference sequence). Trimming removed 3 bases from V and 0 bases from J; junction bases left unmatched: 10. The CDR3 has 18 residues. The CDR3 region is CATSSGTGTMLAKNIQYF. The CDR3, as DNA: TGTGCCACCAGCAGCGGGACAGGCACCATGCTAGCCAAAAACATTCAGTACTTC. The full variable domain, with the rest looked up from reference TRBV15 and TRBJ2-4, is DAMVIQNPRYQVTQFGKPVTLSCSQTLNHNVMYWYQQKSSQAPKLLFHYYDKDFNNEADTPDNFQSRRPNTSFCFLDIRSPGLGDTAMYLCATSSGTGTMLAKNIQYFGAGTRLSVL.

The chain has TRBV27 and TRBJ1-1; D gene uncertain. Trimming removed 6 bases from V and 7 bases from J, with 15 bases in between. The CDR3 is made up of 13 amino acids. The germline V gene encodes CDR1 MNHEY and CDR2 SMNVEV (reference sequence). This CDR3 is CASSSWSRGEAFF. CDR3 coding DNA: TGTGCCAGCAGCAGTTGGTCTCGGGGTGAAGCTTTCTTT.

This clone was counted between two and nine times. The chain recombines TRBV30 with TRBJ1-1; D is possibly TRBD1 (5 bases). Germline CDR1 GTSNPN, CDR2 SVGIG (reference sequence). The V end was cut by 3 bases, the J end by 2 bases, with 13 bases between. CDR3 length equals 14 residues. The CDR3 DNA is TGTGCCTGGAGGGAGGGGAAAGTAAACACTGAAGCTTTCTTT. It codes for CAWREGKVNTEAFF.

This clone appeared once. V gene TRBV21-1 combines with J gene TRBJ2-7; TRBD2, the table's D call, lacks a check against the DNA. TRBV21-1 is listed as a pseudogene. The CDR3 runs to 13 residues. This CDR3 reads CASLGEGEDEQYF. The CDR3 DNA reads TGTGCCAGCCTAGGGGAGGGGGAGGACGAGCAGTACTTC.

The rearrangement uses TRBV2 and TRBJ2-7; D remains ambiguous. V dropped 10 bases and J dropped 8 bases, with 12 bases sitting between them. CDR1 and CDR2 from the germline V gene are SNHLY and FYNNEI. The CDR3 has 10 residues. CDR3 sequence: CATYPPQQYF. In DNA, the CDR3 is TGTGCCACCTACCCTCCCCAGCAGTACTTC.

The chain recombines TRBV10-3 with TRBJ2-1; 11 nucleotides align to TRBD1. V shed 6 bases, J shed 5 bases, and the junction held 12 bases outside the gene matches. Germline values: CDR1 ENHRY, CDR2 SYGVKD. The CDR3 is made up of 17 amino acids. The CDR3 reads CAISSRMDRGLDNEQFF. The CDR3 bases are TGTGCCATCAGCTCTCGGATGGACAGGGGGCTCGACAATGAGCAGTTCTTC.

The chain is built from TRBV7-3 and TRBJ1-1, with D possibly TRBD1 on 6 matching bases. V lost 5 bases to trimming and J lost 5 bases, with 15 bases between them. Germline V gives CDR1 SGHTA, CDR2 FQGTGA. CDR3 length: 14 residues. CDR3: CASSHHKGETEAFF. Written as DNA, the CDR3 is TGTGCCAGCAGCCACCATAAGGGGGAAACTGAAGCTTTCTTT.

CDR3 sequence (DNA): TGCGCCAGCAGCCGCGGACAGCAAGAGACCCAGTACTTC. Amino acids: CASSRGQQETQYF. The chain is built from TRBV5-1 and TRBJ2-5, with TRBD1 as a possible D gene (6 bases). The germline CDR1 and CDR2 sequences are SGHRS and YFSETQ. CDR3 size: 13 residues. Between the trimmed V and J ends, which lost 4 bases and 2 bases, there was a span of 9 bases.

This clone was counted only a few times. The V and J genes are TRBV5-4 and TRBJ1-2, with D tentatively TRBD1 (5 bases). V was shortened by 0 bases and J by 9 bases, with 12 bases between the two germline ends. Germline V gene lookup returns CDR1 SGHNT and CDR2 YYREEE (reference sequence). The length of the CDR3 is 13 residues. Here the CDR3 reads CASSLEGKGSYTF. The CDR3 DNA is TGTGCCAGCAGCTTGGAGGGGAAGGGGAGCTACACCTTC.

This CDR3 reads CASSIDQQVYTGELFF. DNA of the CDR3: TGTGCCAGTAGTATCGATCAGCAGGTTTACACCGGGGAGCTGTTTTTT. The rearrangement uses TRBV19 and TRBJ1-3; no firm D call. With the DNA end fitting TRBJ2-2 better, the J assignment may be wrong. The CDR3 has 16 amino acids. Germline assignment: CDR1 LNHDA and CDR2 SQIVND (reference sequence).

This clone was counted between two and nine times. The genes are TRBV4-3 and TRBJ1-2, with 7 bases identical to TRBD1. The J segment lost 8 bases and the V segment lost 1 base, leaving 4 bases of the junction unmatched. The CDR3 is 13 residues long. CDR1 and CDR2 (germline): LGHNA, YSLEER. The CDR3 loop is CASSQAQGKGYTF. The CDR3 DNA follows: TGCGCCAGCAGCCAAGCACAGGGGAAAGGCTACACCTTC.

This clone was counted between two and nine times. The gene calls are TRBV27 and TRBJ1-1; D not certain. V lost 5 bases, J lost 10 bases, and 17 bases lay in between. The germline V gene encodes CDR1 MNHEY and CDR2 SMNVEV (reference sequence). The CDR3 spans 13 residues. The CDR3 here is CASSPIAAGGAFF. DNA for the CDR3: TGTGCCAGCAGTCCTATCGCCGCGGGTGGAGCTTTCTTT.

This clone was detected only once. The V call is TRBV27, the J call TRBJ1-2, with a weak D call TRBD1 (6 bases). Between the trimmed V and J ends, which lost 5 bases and 4 bases, there was a span of 17 bases. Germline CDR1 reads MNHEY; CDR2 reads SMNVEV (reference sequence). CDR3 size: 15 residues. CDR3 residues: CASSRSYRVSYGYTF. The CDR3 bases are TGTGCCAGCAGTCGATCTTACAGGGTCAGCTATGGCTACACCTTC.

The chain carries TRBV4-1 and TRBJ2-3; TRBD2 agrees at 12 bases. V was clipped by 6 bases and J by 4 bases; unmatched bases: 5. Germline CDR1 MGHRA, CDR2 YSYEKL. The CDR3 spans 15 residues. CDR3 bases: TGCGCCAGCAGGCTAGCGGGGGGGGGATCAGATACGCAGTATTTT. This sequence encodes CASRLAGGGSDTQYF.